The 29 T cell receptor beta chains presented below share a single source sample, sequenced in a study of Graves' ophthalmopathy and Graves' hyperthyroidism. TCR beta CDR3 regions were amplified from RNA transcripts. HTBI-primed RT-PCR formed the first round, and a multiplex PCR formed the second. In TCRdb, the multiplex PCR reads were re-called with MiXCR into one record per CDR3 protein. Of fewer than 400,000 distinct CDR3 sequences listed, approximately 16% are singletons. Sequencing used peripheral blood. These receptors were obtained from a young woman with Graves' ophthalmopathy.

The rearrangement joins TRBV7-8 to TRBJ2-7; 8 nucleotides match TRBD2. The germline V gene has CDR1 SGHVS and CDR2 FQNEAQ. The length of the CDR3 is 16 residues. With 1 base clipped from V and 5 bases from J, the junction kept 10 bases outside the gene matches. The CDR3 reads CASSLGRLAGIHEQYF. CDR3 coding DNA: TGTGCCAGCAGCTTAGGTCGGCTAGCGGGTATACACGAGCAGTACTTC.

V is TRBV27 and J is TRBJ1-1, with a weak D call TRBD1 (6 bases). Germline V gene sequence: CDR1 MNHEY, CDR2 SMNVEV (reference sequence). Trimming pared 6 bases from V and 6 bases from J, leaving 17 bases between. There are 14 residues in the CDR3. CDR3 protein: CASRLRQGRSEAFF. The CDR3 DNA reads as TGTGCCAGCAGGTTAAGGCAGGGGCGGTCTGAAGCTTTCTTT.

Ten or more counts support this clonotype. V usage is TRBV7-2 and J usage is TRBJ2-7; D gene unclear. This CDR3 has 13 amino acids. Per germline, CDR1 SGHTA and CDR2 FQGNSA. Trimming took 2 bases from V and 3 from J, leaving 8 bases between them. In nucleotides, the CDR3 is TGTGCCAGCAGCTTAACAGAATTCTACGAGCAGTACTTC. Residues: CASSLTEFYEQYF.

This clonotype was seen at least ten times. This chain links TRBV6-2 or TRBV6-3 with TRBJ1-1, with D perhaps TRBD1 (6 bases). The CDR3 has 17 amino acids. V dropped 2 bases and J dropped 0 bases, with 16 bases sitting between them. CDR1 is MNHEY, CDR2 SVGEGT, per germline. The CDR3 here is CASSYPGTSDLNTEAFF. CDR3 DNA: TGTGCCAGCAGTTACCCCGGGACATCCGACCTGAACACTGAAGCTTTCTTT.

This clonotype has ten or more counts. Mismatch with germline at one junction end may stem from a read error. The chain uses TRBV6-5 and TRBJ2-5; D call uncertain. Germline values: CDR1 MNHEY, CDR2 SVGAGI. This CDR3 spans 13 amino acids. The CDR3 sequence: CASSYSQQGTQYF. The CDR3, as DNA: TGTGCCAGCAGTTACTCTCAGCAAGGGACCCAGTACTTC.

This clonotype was observed at least ten times. The chain uses TRBV11-2 and TRBJ2-5; D possibly corresponds to TRBD2 (7 bases). CDR1 is SGHAT, CDR2 FQNNGV, per germline. The CDR3 spans 17 residues. The V end lost 5 bases, the J end lost 4 bases, and 23 bases lay between the germline ends. CDR3 sequence: CASSNRGGGAHPETQYF. CDR3 in DNA: TGTGCCAGCAGCAACCGTGGGGGGGGCGCCCACCCAGAGACCCAGTACTTC.

At least ten counts were recorded for this clonotype. Mismatch with germline at one junction end may stem from a read error. The CDR3, as DNA: TGTGCCAGCAGCTTAGCGAGGGAGGGAGCACCCCTCTTC. Amino acid sequence: CASSLAREGAPLF. The V gene is TRBV7-2, the J gene TRBJ2-7, with 7 bases that match TRBD2. CDR1 is SGHTA and CDR2 is FQGNSA in the germline V gene. CDR3 size: 13 residues.

This clonotype was counted ten times or more. The genes are TRBV24-1 and TRBJ2-5, with 10 nucleotides matching TRBD2. Germline CDR1 reads KGHDR; CDR2 reads SFDVKD. The CDR3 has 16 residues. Germline trimming cut 9 bases from V and 0 bases from J; bases unmatched to any gene: 9. The CDR3 DNA sequence: TGTGCCACCGGTTTTTGGACTAGCGGATACCAAGAGACCCAGTACTTC. The encoded protein is CATGFWTSGYQETQYF.

This clonotype was seen repeatedly, ten times or more. This rearrangement joins TRBV6-2 or TRBV6-3 to TRBJ1-5; no clear D gene. This CDR3 has 15 amino acids. CDR1 and CDR2 from the germline V gene are MNHEY and SVGEGT. V lost 7 bases and J lost 7, with 20 bases in between. CDR3 in amino acids: CASKREGGVRQPQHF. Here the CDR3 DNA reads TGTGCCAGCAAAAGGGAAGGTGGGGTAAGGCAGCCCCAGCATTTT.

The table lists this clonotype with a few counts. This chain connects TRBV12-3 or TRBV12-4 to TRBJ2-2, with a weak D call TRBD1 (6 bases). This CDR3 has 15 residues. Trimming removed 5 bases from V and 3 bases from J, with 13 bases in between. In nucleotides, the CDR3 is TGTGCCAGCAGTCCGATCCAGGGGTACACCGGGGAGCTGTTTTTT. Its translation: CASSPIQGYTGELFF.

This clonotype showed up many times. The V gene is TRBV24-1, the J gene TRBJ1-6; no clear D. Germline CDR1 reads KGHDR; CDR2 reads SFDVKD. V lost 0 bases and J 8 bases, leaving 13 bases between the germline ends. The CDR3 length is 16 residues. CDR3 sequence: CATSDLQKTGYSPLHF. CDR3 sequence (DNA): TGTGCCACCAGTGATTTGCAAAAGACCGGTTATTCACCCCTCCACTTT.

This clonotype was recorded at least ten times. V usage is TRBV2 and J usage is TRBJ2-7; D unclear. The V end was cut by 2 bases, the J end by 2 bases, with 10 bases between. Per germline, CDR1 SNHLY and CDR2 FYNNEI. The CDR3 loop spans 14 amino acids. This CDR3 is CASSEPANTYEQYF. The DNA for the CDR3 is TGTGCCAGCAGTGAACCTGCGAACACCTACGAGCAGTACTTC.

This chain uses TRBV30 with TRBJ2-2, with no clear D. Germline CDR1 GTSNPN, CDR2 SVGIG (reference sequence). V lost 1 base, J lost 6 bases, and 3 bases lay in between. CDR3 size: 11 residues. The DNA of the CDR3 is TGTGCCTGGAGTGATCCCGGGGAGCTGTTTTTT. Residues: CAWSDPGELFF. Complete variable domain (other parts from reference TRBV30 and TRBJ2-2): SQTIHQWPATLVQPVGSPLSLECTVEGTSNPNLYWYRQAAGRGLQLLFYSVGIGQISSEVPQNLSASRPQDRQFILSSKKLLLSDSGFYLCAWSDPGELFFGEGSRLTVL.

This clonotype appeared many times. The V call is TRBV4-3, the J call TRBJ1-5; possible D gene TRBD1, 5 bases. The length of the CDR3 is 18 residues. V was cut by 3 bases and J by 1 base, with 19 bases left in between. The germline V gene has CDR1 LGHNA and CDR2 YSLEER. CDR3 DNA: TGCGCCAGCAGCCAGTATCAGGCTGCGGGGGGAAGCAATCAGCCCCAGCATTTT. Translating it yields CASSQYQAAGGSNQPQHF.

The table lists this clonotype with many counts. The rearrangement uses TRBV4-3 and TRBJ2-2, with no clear D. The CDR3 contains 13 residues. Looked up from germline, CDR1 is LGHNA and CDR2 is YSLEER. V was cut by 1 base and J by 3 bases, with 3 bases left in between. DNA of the CDR3: TGCGCCAGCAGCCAAGTTTACACCGGGGAGCTGTTTTTT. Protein: CASSQVYTGELFF.

The gene calls are TRBV7-2 and TRBJ1-1; D is unclear. The CDR3 extends over 15 amino acids. Germline V gene lookup returns CDR1 SGHTA and CDR2 FQGNSA. V dropped 0 bases and J dropped 0 bases, with 8 bases sitting between them. For the CDR3, the DNA is TGTGCCAGCAGCTTAGCCCTACGAGTGAACACTGAAGCTTTCTTT. This codes for CASSLALRVNTEAFF.

This clonotype was picked up many times. V gene TRBV28 combines with J gene TRBJ2-5; D gene ambiguous. CDR1 is MDHEN and CDR2 is SYDVKM in the germline V gene. CDR3 length: 12 amino acids. V was shortened by 2 bases and J by 7 bases, with 8 bases between the two germline ends. The CDR3 protein is CASSLEIGTQYF. CDR3 sequence (DNA): TGTGCCAGCAGTTTAGAGATCGGGACCCAGTACTTC.

This sequence joins TRBV7-8 and TRBJ1-1; a possible D gene is TRBD1 (5 bases). The V gene's germline CDR1 is SGHVS and CDR2 FQNEAQ. The CDR3 consists of 14 residues. Deletions cut 5 bases from V and 4 bases from J, with 14 bases between. The CDR3, as DNA: TGTGCCAGCAGCCGACTCCAGGGATCCACTGAAGCTTTCTTT. Protein sequence: CASSRLQGSTEAFF.

The chain has TRBV11-3 and TRBJ1-1; D remains unclear. Trimming removed 5 bases at V and 0 bases at J, with 7 bases between. Germline CDR1 reads SGHNT; CDR2 reads YENEEA. This CDR3 has 13 amino acids. In DNA form, the CDR3 reads TGTGCCAGCAGCGCTACCTTGAACACTGAAGCTTTCTTT. It encodes CASSATLNTEAFF.

The chain combines TRBV27 with TRBJ2-5; no clear D gene. CDR1 MNHEY and CDR2 SMNVEV come from the germline V gene (reference sequence). V was shortened by 4 bases and J by 3 bases, with 12 bases between the two germline ends. There are 14 residues in the CDR3. The CDR3 DNA sequence: TGTGCCAGCAGTTACGAATCCACTAAAGAGACCCAGTACTTC. It translates to CASSYESTKETQYF.

This clonotype was found many times. The CDR3 sequence: CSARDGSLGAGNTEAFF. CDR3 nucleotides: TGCAGTGCTAGAGATGGAAGTCTGGGGGCGGGGAACACTGAAGCTTTCTTT. The chain employs TRBV20-1 and TRBJ1-1; possibly TRBD1 for D (6 bases). V lost 0 bases to trimming and J lost 1 base, with 18 bases between them. This CDR3 region has 17 residues. Germline CDR1 and CDR2: DFQATT and SNEGSKA (reference sequence).

DNA for the CDR3: TGTGCCAGCAGCTTAGGGACTCCGATCGATGGCTACACCTTC. This sequence encodes CASSLGTPIDGYTF. The chain links TRBV7-2 to TRBJ1-2, with D unclear. CDR1 is SGHTA and CDR2 is FQGNSA in the germline V gene. V lost 1 base and J 6 bases, leaving 12 bases between the germline ends. The CDR3 spans 14 residues.

Ten or more counts support this clonotype. The rearrangement uses TRBV19 and TRBJ1-2, with a weak D call TRBD1 (5 bases). The V and J ends lost 5 bases and 7 bases respectively, with 11 bases between them. The CDR3 sequence is 12 residues long. Germline V gene lookup returns CDR1 LNHDA and CDR2 SQIVND (reference sequence). The CDR3 here is CASSLGETGYTF. For the CDR3, the DNA is TGTGCCAGTAGTTTAGGGGAGACTGGCTACACCTTC.

This clonotype came up many times. The chain carries TRBV19 and TRBJ2-6, with TRBD2 matching 11 bases. V was pared by 7 bases and J by 4 bases, with 15 bases of the junction left unmatched. Germline V CDR1 and CDR2: LNHDA, SQIVND (reference sequence). The CDR3 length is 19 residues. CDR3 coding DNA: TGTGCCAGTACCCAATTTAGCGGGGGGGAATCGTCCGGGGCCAACGTCCTGACTTTC. Encoded protein: CASTQFSGGESSGANVLTF.

This chain connects TRBV12-3 or TRBV12-4 to TRBJ1-6; possibly TRBD1 for D (5 bases). The CDR3 is 14 residues long. Trimming stripped 7 bases from V and 5 bases from J, with 12 bases between. The CDR3 DNA reads as TGTGCCAGCACCGAGTTAGGGGATAATTCACCCCTCCACTTT. It yields the protein CASTELGDNSPLHF.

The chain recombines TRBV27 with TRBJ2-7; 11 nucleotides match TRBD2. This CDR3 has 15 residues. The J segment lost 5 bases and the V segment lost 4 bases, leaving 7 bases of the junction unmatched. Germline CDR1 is MNHEY and CDR2 is SMNVEV (reference sequence). CDR3: CASSSIAGGPHEQYF. The CDR3 DNA reads TGTGCCAGCAGTTCGATAGCGGGAGGGCCTCACGAGCAGTACTTC.

This clonotype was counted at least ten times. The chain is built from TRBV6-1 and TRBJ1-5; D possibly corresponds to TRBD1 (6 bases). V lost 6 bases and J lost 1, with 10 bases in between. The CDR3 extends over 14 amino acids. Germline V gene data show CDR1 as MNHNS and CDR2 as SASEGT. The CDR3 DNA is TGTGCCAGCAGAAGGACAGTGAGCAATCAGCCCCAGCATTTT. Translating it yields CASRRTVSNQPQHF.

This clonotype came up many times. V gene TRBV6-4 combines with J gene TRBJ2-7; D is uncertain. Germline lookup yields CDR1 MRHNA and CDR2 SNTAGT. This CDR3 has 16 residues. V was pared by 3 bases and J by 0 bases, with 15 bases between. The CDR3 coding sequence is TGTGCCAGCAGTGATCGGTCAGGATACAGCTCCTACGAGCAGTACTTC. As protein: CASSDRSGYSSYEQYF.

This clonotype has ten or more counts. The chain links TRBV11-2 to TRBJ1-1; the D gene is possibly TRBD1 (5 bases). The CDR3 is 15 amino acids. Germline CDR1 SGHAT, CDR2 FQNNGV. Trimming stripped 5 bases from V and 10 bases from J, with 23 bases between. The CDR3 spells CASSRTVPGPQGAFF. The CDR3 DNA is TGTGCCAGCAGCCGGACCGTTCCGGGACCTCAAGGAGCTTTCTTT.